This T cell receptor (beta chain) comes out of a study of graft-versus-host responses after intestinal transplantation. Study overall: Anti-thymocyte globulin induction, then tacrolimus and steroids for about three years, went to all recipients. Study-wide results and caveats: Early after transplant, HvG declines were associated with peak levels of circulating GvH clones.

Concerning this clone: The target antigen is unknown.

V lost 1 base, J lost 10 bases, and 7 bases stayed unmatched. CDR3 length: 15 residues. Germline CDR1 reads LNHNV; CDR2 reads YYDKDF (reference sequence). TCRdb's copy holds only in-frame clones and misses some; the assay was immunoSEQ multiplex PCR. This sample carries 80,000 to 100,000 clones, approximately 90% of them seen once, and the ten largest clones take around 0.17%. This TCR derives from a human donor who received an intestinal transplant. The sample consisted of unstimulated CD4+ T cells sorted from spleen or lymph node cells, taken before intestinal transplant. The chain employs TRBV15 and TRBJ1-6, with 7 nucleotides matching TRBD1. The DNA of the CDR3 is TGTGCCACCAGCAGAGTGCGCCAGGGGGGCTCACCCCTCCACTTT. Translating it yields CATSRVRQGGSPLHF.